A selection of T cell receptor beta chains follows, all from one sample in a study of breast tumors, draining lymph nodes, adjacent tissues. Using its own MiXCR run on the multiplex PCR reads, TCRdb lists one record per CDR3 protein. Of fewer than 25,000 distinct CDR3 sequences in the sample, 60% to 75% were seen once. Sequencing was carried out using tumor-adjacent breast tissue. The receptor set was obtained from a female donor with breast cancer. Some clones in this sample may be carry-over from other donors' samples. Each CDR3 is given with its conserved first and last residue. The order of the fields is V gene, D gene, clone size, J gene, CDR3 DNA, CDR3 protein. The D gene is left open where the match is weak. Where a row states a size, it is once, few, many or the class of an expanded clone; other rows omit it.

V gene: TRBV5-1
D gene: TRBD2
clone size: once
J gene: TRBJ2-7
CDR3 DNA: TGCGCCAGCAGCTTAGATCTATCGGGGGGAGTAAGAAACGAGCAGTACTTC
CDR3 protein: CASSLDLSGGVRNEQYF

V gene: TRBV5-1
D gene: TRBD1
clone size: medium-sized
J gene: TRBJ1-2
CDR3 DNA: TGCGCCAGCAGCTTATCAGGGGGGGATGGCTACACCTTC
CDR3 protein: CASSLSGGDGYTF

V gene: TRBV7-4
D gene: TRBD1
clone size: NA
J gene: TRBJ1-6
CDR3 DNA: TGTGCCAGCAGCTTAGCTAAGGGACAGAACTATAATTCACCCCTCCACTTT
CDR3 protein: CASSLAKGQNYNSPLHF

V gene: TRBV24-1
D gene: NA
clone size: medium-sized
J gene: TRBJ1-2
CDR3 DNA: TGTGCCACCAGTGAAGGCAGGGGTTATGGCTACACCTTC
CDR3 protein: CATSEGRGYGYTF

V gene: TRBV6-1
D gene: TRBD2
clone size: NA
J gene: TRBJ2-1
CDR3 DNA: TGTGCCAGCAGCGAGCGGGAGAATAATGAGCAGTTCTTC
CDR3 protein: CASSERENNEQFF

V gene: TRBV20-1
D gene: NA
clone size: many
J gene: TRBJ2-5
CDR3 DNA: TGCAGTGCTAGTCGCGTCGGGCAAGAGACCCAGTACTTC
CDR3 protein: CSASRVGQETQYF

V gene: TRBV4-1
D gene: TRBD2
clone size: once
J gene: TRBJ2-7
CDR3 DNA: TGCGCCAGCAGCCATGGACTGGGGGGAGGGTACGAGCAGTACTTC
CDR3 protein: CASSHGLGGGYEQYF

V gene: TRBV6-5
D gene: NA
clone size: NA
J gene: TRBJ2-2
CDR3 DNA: TGTGCCAGCAGTTACTCACAGTTCAGGGTGGCCGGGGAGCTGTTTTTT
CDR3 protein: CASSYSQFRVAGELFF

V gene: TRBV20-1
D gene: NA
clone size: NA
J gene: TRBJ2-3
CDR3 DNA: TGCAGTGCTAGAAATAGCGAACTAAGCACAGATACGCAGTATTTT
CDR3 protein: CSARNSELSTDTQYF

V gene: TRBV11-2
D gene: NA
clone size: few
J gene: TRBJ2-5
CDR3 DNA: TGTGCCAGCAGCTTAGGATCCGGGAAGGTGGAAGAGACCCAGTACTTC
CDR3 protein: CASSLGSGKVEETQYF

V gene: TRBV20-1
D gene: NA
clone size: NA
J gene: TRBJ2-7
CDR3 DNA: TGCAGTGCTAGGCAGGGTTCAGGGGAGCAGTATTTC
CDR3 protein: CSARQGSGEQYF

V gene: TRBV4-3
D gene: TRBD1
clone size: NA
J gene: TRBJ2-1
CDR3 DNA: TGCGCCAGCAGCCAAGATCGAGACAGGGGGCCCTACAATGAGCAGTTCTTC
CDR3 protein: CASSQDRDRGPYNEQFF

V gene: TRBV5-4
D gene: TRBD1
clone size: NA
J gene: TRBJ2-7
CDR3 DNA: TGTGCCAGCAGCTTGATGCCAGGGGGCTACGAGCAGTACTTC
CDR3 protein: CASSLMPGGYEQYF

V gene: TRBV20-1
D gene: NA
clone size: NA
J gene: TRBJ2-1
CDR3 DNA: TGCAGTGGGGGTAACCAGAACAATGAGCAGTTCTTC
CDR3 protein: CSGGNQNNEQFF

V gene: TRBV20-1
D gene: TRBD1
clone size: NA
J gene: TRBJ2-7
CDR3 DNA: TGCAGTGCTAGAGGGACAGGGAACGAGCAGTACTTC
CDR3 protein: CSARGTGNEQYF

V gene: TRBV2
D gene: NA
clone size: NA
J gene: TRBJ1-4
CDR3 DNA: TGTGCCAGCAGTGAGCGGGACATGAATGAAAAACTGTTTTTT
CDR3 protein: CASSERDMNEKLFF

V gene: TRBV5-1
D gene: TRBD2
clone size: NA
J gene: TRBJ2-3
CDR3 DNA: TGCGCCAGCAGCTTGGGGACTAGCGGCACAGATACGCAGTATTTT
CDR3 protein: CASSLGTSGTDTQYF

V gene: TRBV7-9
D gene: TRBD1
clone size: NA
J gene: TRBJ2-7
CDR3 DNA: TGTGCCAGCAGCAATCAGGGGGCCACCTACGAGCAGTACTTC
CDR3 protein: CASSNQGATYEQYF

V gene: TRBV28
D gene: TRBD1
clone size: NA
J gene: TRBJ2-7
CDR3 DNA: TGTGCCAGCAGTTGGACAGGGGGTGGGATTTACGAGCAGTACTTC
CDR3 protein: CASSWTGGGIYEQYF

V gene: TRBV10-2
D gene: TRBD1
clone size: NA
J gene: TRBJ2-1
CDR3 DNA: TGCGCCAGCATAGCCGGACAGGGGGTAGGTGAGCAGTTCTTC
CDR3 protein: CASIAGQGVGEQFF

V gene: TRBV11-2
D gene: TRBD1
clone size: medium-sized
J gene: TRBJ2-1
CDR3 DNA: TGTGCCAGCAGCTTACGCGACAGGGGACCGCAGTCGTTCTTC
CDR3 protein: CASSLRDRGPQSFF

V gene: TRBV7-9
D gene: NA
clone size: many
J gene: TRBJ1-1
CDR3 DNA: TGTGCCAGCAGCCAGGGGACACCTCCGGGCACTGAAGCTTTCTTT
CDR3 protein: CASSQGTPPGTEAFF

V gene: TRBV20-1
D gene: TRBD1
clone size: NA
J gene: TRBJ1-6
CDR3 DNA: TGCAGTGCTTCCGGGACAGGGATCGTCGGTGCGGCCCTCCACTTT
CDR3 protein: CSASGTGIVGAALHF

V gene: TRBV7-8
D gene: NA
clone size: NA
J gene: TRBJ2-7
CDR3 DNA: TGTGCCAGCAGCTTAGATTGGCGGGACTCCTACGAGCAGTACTTC
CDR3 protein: CASSLDWRDSYEQYF

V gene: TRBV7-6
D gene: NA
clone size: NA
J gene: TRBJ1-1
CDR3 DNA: TGTGCCAGCAGTGTGGGGCAGGCCACTGAAGCTTTCTTT
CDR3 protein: CASSVGQATEAFF

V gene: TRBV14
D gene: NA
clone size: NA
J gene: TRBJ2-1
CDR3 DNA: TGTGCCAGCAGCCAAGATCCGGGGCAGCCTTCCGGTGAGCAGTTCTTC
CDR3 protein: CASSQDPGQPSGEQFF

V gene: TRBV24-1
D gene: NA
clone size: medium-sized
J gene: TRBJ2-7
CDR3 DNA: TGTGCCATCAGGAGTCGGGGAGGCGAGCAGTACTTC
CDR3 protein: CAIRSRGGEQYF

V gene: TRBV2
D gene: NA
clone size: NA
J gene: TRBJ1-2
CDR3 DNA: TGTGCCAGCAGCGTAGCGGCACAGGGTCTTTATGGCTACACCTTC
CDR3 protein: CASSVAAQGLYGYTF

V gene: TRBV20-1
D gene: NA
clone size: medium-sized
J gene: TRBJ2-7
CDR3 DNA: TGCAGTGCTAGTGTTCCAGCGGACCTTTACGAGCAGTACTTC
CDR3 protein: CSASVPADLYEQYF

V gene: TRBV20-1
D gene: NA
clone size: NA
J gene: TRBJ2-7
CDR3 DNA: TGCAGTGCTTTGCAGTGGGCCCGGGACGAGCAGTACTTC
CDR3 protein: CSALQWARDEQYF

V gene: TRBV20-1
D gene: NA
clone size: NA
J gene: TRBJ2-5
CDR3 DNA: TGCAGTGCTAGGGGGGCGGGGGCAGGGGCCTCAGAGACCCAGTACTTC
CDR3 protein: CSARGAGAGASETQYF

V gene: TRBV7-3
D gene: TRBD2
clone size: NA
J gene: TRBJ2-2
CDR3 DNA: TGTGCCAGCAGCGTCTGGCTAGCGGGGTACACCGGGGAGCTGTTTTTT
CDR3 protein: CASSVWLAGYTGELFF

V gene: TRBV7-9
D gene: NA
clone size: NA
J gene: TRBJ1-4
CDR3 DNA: TGTGCCAGCAGCTTAGCTTTTGGGCCCACGGTAAAACTGTTTTTT
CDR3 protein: CASSLAFGPTVKLFF

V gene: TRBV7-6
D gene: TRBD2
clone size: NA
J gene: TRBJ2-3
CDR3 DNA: TGTGCCAGCAGCTTAGGGGCGGGAGGGAGCACAGATACGCAGTATTTT
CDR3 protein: CASSLGAGGSTDTQYF

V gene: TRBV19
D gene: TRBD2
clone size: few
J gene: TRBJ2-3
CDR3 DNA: TGTGCCAGTAGTCAGCGGGAGGGCCCTCGGGTTACGCAGTATTTT
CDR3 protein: CASSQREGPRVTQYF

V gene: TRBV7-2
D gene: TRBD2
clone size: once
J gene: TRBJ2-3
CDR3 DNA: TGTGCCAGCAGCCCTAATGCGGGAGTCGGAGATACGCAGTATTTT
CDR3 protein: CASSPNAGVGDTQYF

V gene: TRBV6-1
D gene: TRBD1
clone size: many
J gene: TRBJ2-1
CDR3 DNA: TGTGCCAGCCCCAATACCGGGACAGGGACCTACAATGAGCAGTTCTTC
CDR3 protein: CASPNTGTGTYNEQFF

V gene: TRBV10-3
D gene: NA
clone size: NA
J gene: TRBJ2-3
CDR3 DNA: TGTGCCAGCTGTATTGACGGCACAGATACGCAGTATTTT
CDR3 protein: CASCIDGTDTQYF

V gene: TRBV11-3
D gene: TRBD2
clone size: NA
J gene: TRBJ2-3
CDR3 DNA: TGTGCCAGCAGCCCTTCTAGCGGGGGAGCAAGAGATACGCAGTATTTT
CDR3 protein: CASSPSSGGARDTQYF

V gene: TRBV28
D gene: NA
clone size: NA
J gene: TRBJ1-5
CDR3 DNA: TGTGCCAGCAGTTTAGGAGGCAACATGGGCAATCAGCCCCAGCATTTT
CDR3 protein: CASSLGGNMGNQPQHF

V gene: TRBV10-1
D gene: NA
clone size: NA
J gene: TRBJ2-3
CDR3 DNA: TGCGCCAGCAGTGAGGCACGGACGGGCACAGATACGCAGTATTTT
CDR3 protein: CASSEARTGTDTQYF

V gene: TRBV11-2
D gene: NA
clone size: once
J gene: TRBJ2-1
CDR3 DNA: TGTGCCAGCAGCCACCCCTTAACTGACGATGGGCAGTTCTTC
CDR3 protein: CASSHPLTDDGQFF